These 18 T cell receptor beta chains came from one sample sequenced in a study of blood T cell repertoires in COVID-19. Assay: immunoSEQ multiplex PCR; the TCRdb copy retains only in-frame clones and omits some. This sample has some 100,000 clones, with around 85% found just once. Sequenced input: peripheral blood. The receptors here all came from a woman between 65 and 79 years old with active or convalescent COVID-19.

In DNA form, the CDR3 reads TGTGCCAGCAGCCAAGATTTCGCAGATACGCAGTATTTT. It is translated as CASSQDFADTQYF. The V and J genes are TRBV4-2 and TRBJ2-3; D not resolved. This CDR3 is 13 amino acids long. The germline gives CDR1 LGHNA, CDR2 YNFKEQ. The ends were cut back, 0 bases at V and 4 bases at J, with 5 bases in the middle.

CDR3 in amino acids: CASSLILTRTNEKLFF. The CDR3 nucleotides are TGTGCCAGCAGTCTCATCCTCACCAGAACTAATGAAAAACTGTTTTTT. The chain carries TRBV6-2 or TRBV6-3 and TRBJ1-4; the D is unclear. CDR3 size: 16 residues. V was shortened by 5 bases and J by 1 base, with 14 bases between the two germline ends. CDR1 MNHEY and CDR2 SVGEGT come from the germline V gene.

This clone was counted between two and nine times. The rearrangement links TRBV5-1 to TRBJ1-2; 10 bases line up with TRBD1. J gave up 7 bases and V 0 bases, and 6 bases lay outside the gene matches. Germline V gene lookup returns CDR1 SGHRS and CDR2 YFSETQ. This CDR3 comprises 15 residues. This CDR3 is CASSLGGTGVGGYTF. The CDR3 DNA sequence: TGCGCCAGCAGCTTGGGTGGGACAGGGGTCGGTGGCTACACCTTC. Full variable domain (missing parts from reference TRBV5-1 and TRBJ1-2): KAGVTQTPRYLIKTRGQQVTLSCSPISGHRSVSWYQQTPGQGLQFLFEYFSETQRNKGNFPGRFSGRQFSNSRSEMNVSTLELGDSALYLCASSLGGTGVGGYTFGSGTRLTVV.

About this clone itself: The junction and the germline gene differ at one end; a read error may be behind it. The gene calls are TRBV7-7 and TRBJ2-5, with TRBD1 identical over 10 bases. This CDR3 spans 15 amino acids. Germline V CDR1 and CDR2: SSHAT, FNYEAQ (reference sequence). CDR3 DNA: TGTGCTAGCAGCTCCAGACAGGGGGCGGGAGAGACCCAGTACTTC. Translation: CASSSRQGAGETQYF.

The gene calls are TRBV29-1 and TRBJ2-1, with a possible D match to TRBD2 (7 bases). Between the trimmed V and J ends, which lost 3 bases and 0 bases, there was a span of 12 bases. The CDR3 totals 15 residues. CDR1 and CDR2 (germline): SQVTM, ANQGSEA. In nucleotides, the CDR3 is TGCAGCGTTGAGGGGGGGCCAAGCTCCTACAATGAGCAGTTCTTC. Translation gives CSVEGGPSSYNEQFF.

The chain has TRBV29-1 and TRBJ2-3; 8 positions match TRBD2. Per the germline V gene, CDR1 is SQVTM and CDR2 is ANQGSEA. V lost 7 bases, J lost 1 base, and 7 bases stayed unmatched. The CDR3 totals 14 residues. The CDR3 DNA sequence: TGCAGCGCCGGCCAAGCGGGGGGCACAGATACGCAGTATTTT. Amino acids: CSAGQAGGTDTQYF.

The CDR3 reads CASSQVDRDTYEQYF. The CDR3 nucleotides are TGCGCCAGCAGCCAAGTCGACAGGGACACTTACGAGCAGTACTTC. V is TRBV4-1 and J is TRBJ2-7; the match to TRBD1 covers 7 bases. The germline gives CDR1 MGHRA, CDR2 YSYEKL. After removal of 1 base from V and 4 bases from J, the junction contained 7 bases not matched to a gene. CDR3 length: 15 residues.

The genes are TRBV5-1 and TRBJ2-3, with D tentatively TRBD2 (5 bases). This CDR3 contains 16 residues. Germline CDR1 SGHRS, CDR2 YFSETQ. V lost 4 bases and J 1 base, leaving 16 bases between the germline ends. CDR3 region: CASSRAPGVGTDTQYF. The CDR3, as DNA: TGCGCCAGCAGCCGGGCGCCCGGGGTCGGCACAGATACGCAGTATTTT.

This chain links TRBV11-1 with TRBJ2-2, with D possibly being TRBD1 (5 bases). V lost 1 base to trimming and J lost 6 bases, with 6 bases between them. The CDR3 is 13 amino acids. Per the germline V gene, CDR1 is SGHAT and CDR2 is FQDESV (reference sequence). DNA for the CDR3: TGTGCCAGCAGCTTAGTAGGGGCCGGGGAGCTGTTTTTT. The encoded protein is CASSLVGAGELFF.

The V and J genes are TRBV4-3 and TRBJ1-1, with TRBD1 as a possible D gene (5 bases). Trimming shortened V by 0 bases and J by 6 bases, and 20 bases separated the two germline ends. This CDR3 region has 17 residues. CDR1 LGHNA and CDR2 YSLEER come from the germline V gene. The chain's CDR3 is CASSQEPPGGVVAEAFF. CDR3 nucleotides: TGCGCCAGCAGCCAAGAACCACCGGGAGGGGTCGTCGCTGAAGCTTTCTTT.

Comment on this clone: Germline is not matched at one junction end, which may reflect a read error. V is TRBV7-7 and J is TRBJ1-4, with TRBD1 as a possible D gene (6 bases). The V gene's germline CDR1 is SSHAT and CDR2 FNYEAQ (reference sequence). The CDR3 spans 14 residues. CDR3 DNA sequence: TGTGCTAGCAGCCCGGGAGGGGGGCGCGAAAAACTGTTTTTT. Residues: CASSPGGGREKLFF.

This clone was seen a few times. The chain couples TRBV6-2 or TRBV6-3 to TRBJ2-3; no firm D call. Looked up from germline, CDR1 is MNHEY and CDR2 is SVGEGT. The ends were cut back, 5 bases at V and 8 bases at J, with 14 bases in the middle. This CDR3 contains 13 residues. Written as DNA, the CDR3 is TGTGCCAGCAGTCCAGTTGGCGGCACTACGCAGTATTTT. Encoded protein: CASSPVGGTTQYF.

J is TRBJ1-5 and V is TRBV28; D not certain. The CDR3 runs to 15 residues. With 7 bases removed from V and 3 bases from J, the gap between germline ends came to 16 bases. Looked up from germline, CDR1 is MDHEN and CDR2 is SYDVKM. The CDR3 DNA sequence: TGTGCCAGCACCGTACCGGGAGGGCTCAATCAGCCCCAGCATTTT. Protein product: CASTVPGGLNQPQHF.

This chain joins TRBV5-4 and TRBJ1-2; 12 positions match TRBD1. CDR1 and CDR2 (germline): SGHNT, YYREEE (reference sequence). CDR3 length: 17 residues. Losses at the gene ends were 4 bases for V and 4 bases for J; bases not matched to a gene: 11. This CDR3 is CASSGGQGAGVFYGYTF. The CDR3 coding sequence is TGTGCCAGCAGCGGGGGACAGGGGGCGGGGGTGTTCTATGGCTACACCTTC.

V usage is TRBV7-2 and J usage is TRBJ1-1, with 9 positions matching TRBD1. V was pared by 3 bases and J by 4 bases, with 0 bases of the junction left unmatched. The CDR3 sequence is 13 residues long. The germline CDR1 and CDR2 sequences are SGHTA and FQGNSA. The DNA of the CDR3 is TGTGCCAGCAGCTTGACAGGGGGCACTGAAGCTTTCTTT. Amino acids: CASSLTGGTEAFF.

The chain recombines TRBV19 with TRBJ1-5; 7 nucleotides align to TRBD1. Trimming took 6 bases from V and 0 from J; bases not matched to a gene: 23. CDR1 LNHDA and CDR2 SQIVND come from the germline V gene (reference sequence). The CDR3 is 21 amino acids. This CDR3 is CASSKLTRTGKLGTSNQPQHF. The CDR3 coding sequence is TGTGCCAGTAGCAAACTTACCCGGACAGGTAAACTCGGAACTAGCAATCAGCCCCAGCATTTT.

V usage is TRBV5-6 and J usage is TRBJ1-1; D ambiguous. The CDR3 has 15 amino acids. Germline V lookup: CDR1 SGHDT, CDR2 YYEEEE. Trimming left V 4 bases short and J 6 bases short, with 19 bases between. The CDR3 DNA follows: TGTGCCAGCAGCCAACGGGTGGTGCCTTTCCCTGAAGCTTTCTTT. Protein sequence: CASSQRVVPFPEAFF.

This chain joins TRBV29-1 and TRBJ1-2; a possible D gene is TRBD1 (6 bases). Trimming shortened V by 7 bases and J by 6 bases, and 12 bases separated the two germline ends. The CDR3 extends over 11 amino acids. Germline V gives CDR1 SQVTM, CDR2 ANQGSEA. As DNA, the CDR3 is TGCAGCGCCGGACACAGGGATGGCTACACCTTC. As protein: CSAGHRDGYTF.